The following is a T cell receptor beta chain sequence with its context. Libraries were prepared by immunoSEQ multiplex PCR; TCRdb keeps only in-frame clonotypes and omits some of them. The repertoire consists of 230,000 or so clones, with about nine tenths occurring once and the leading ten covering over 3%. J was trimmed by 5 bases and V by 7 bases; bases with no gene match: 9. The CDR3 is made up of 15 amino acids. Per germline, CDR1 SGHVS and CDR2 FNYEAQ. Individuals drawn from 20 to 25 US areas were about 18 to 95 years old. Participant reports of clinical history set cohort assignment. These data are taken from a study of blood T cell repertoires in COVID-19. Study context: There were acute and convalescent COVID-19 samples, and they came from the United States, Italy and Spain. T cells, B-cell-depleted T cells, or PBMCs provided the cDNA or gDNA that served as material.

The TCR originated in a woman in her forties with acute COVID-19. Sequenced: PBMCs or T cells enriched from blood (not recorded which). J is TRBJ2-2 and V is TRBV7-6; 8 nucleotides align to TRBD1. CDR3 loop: CASTPSRTGTGELFF. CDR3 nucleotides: TGTGCCAGCACCCCATCCCGGACAGGGACCGGGGAGCTGTTTTTT. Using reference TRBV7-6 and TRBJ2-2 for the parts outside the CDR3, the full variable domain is GAGVSQSPRYKVTKRGQDVALRCDPISGHVSLYWYRQALGQGPEFLTYFNYEAQQDKSGLPNDRFSAERPEGSISTLTIQRTEQRDSAMYRCASTPSRTGTGELFFGEGSRLTVL.